This T cell receptor beta chain was recorded in a study of T cell repertoires in cytomegalovirus infection. In the study overall: From public TCR beta signatures came an indication of both CMV infection and matching HLA type.

Whole-study findings and limits: CMV carriers having the relevant HLA were flagged by cumulative public TCR beta family frequency. The response measured ex vivo was dominated by TCR beta clonotypes (HLA-C-restricted and CMV-specific).

The ends lost 1 base at V and 8 bases at J; junction bases unmatched: 12. Germline V gene data show CDR1 as LGHNA and CDR2 as YSLEER. The CDR3 length is 16 residues. TCRdb independently ran MiXCR on the reads; one entry per CDR3 protein. The sample has about 530,000 distinct CDR3 sequences; more than 20% are singletons. Concerning this clonotype: Antigen: not known.

The source is a human donor in good health (CMV status not recorded). Some clones in this sample may be carry-over from other donors' samples. V gene TRBV4-3 combines with J gene TRBJ1-2; 8 positions agree with TRBD1. Sample: PBMCs. The CDR3 DNA sequence: TGCGCCAGCAGCCAAGTCAGGCCCGAGACAGGGGAAGGCTACACCTTC. It translates to CASSQVRPETGEGYTF.